The sequence of this T cell receptor (beta chain) was determined in a study of beta chain features in type 1 diabetes. What was sequenced were expressed TCRB transcripts, since all of the isolated RNA had been reverse transcribed. Sequenced by immunoSEQ multiplex PCR; TCRdb stores in-frame clones only, minus some. Here the sample spans 640,000 or so clones, about an eighth being singletons. This clone has a handful of counts. Its cognate antigen is unknown. The V gene's germline CDR1 is SGHRS and CDR2 YFSETQ. The length of the CDR3 is 14 residues. V was clipped by 3 bases and J by 0 bases, with 7 bases between them. Whole-study results and caveats: Type 1 diabetes patients showed a moderate but significant shortening of TCRB CDR3s in all four CD4+ subsets. Since sequencing was performed on cDNA, cells with high TCR expression could be over-represented.

The sequenced sample consisted of naive CD4+ T cells from blood. This receptor was obtained from a man aged 18 to 30 with type 1 diabetes. J is TRBJ2-1 and V is TRBV5-1; D possibly corresponds to TRBD2 (6 bases). This CDR3 is CASSYGSSYNEQFF. In DNA form, the CDR3 reads TGCGCCAGCAGCTACGGGAGCTCCTACAATGAGCAGTTCTTC. The full variable domain, rest sourced from reference TRBV5-1 and TRBJ2-1, is KAGVTQTPRYLIKTRGQQVTLSCSPISGHRSVSWYQQTPGQGLQFLFEYFSETQRNKGNFPGRFSGRQFSNSRSEMNVSTLELGDSALYLCASSYGSSYNEQFFGPGTRLTVL.